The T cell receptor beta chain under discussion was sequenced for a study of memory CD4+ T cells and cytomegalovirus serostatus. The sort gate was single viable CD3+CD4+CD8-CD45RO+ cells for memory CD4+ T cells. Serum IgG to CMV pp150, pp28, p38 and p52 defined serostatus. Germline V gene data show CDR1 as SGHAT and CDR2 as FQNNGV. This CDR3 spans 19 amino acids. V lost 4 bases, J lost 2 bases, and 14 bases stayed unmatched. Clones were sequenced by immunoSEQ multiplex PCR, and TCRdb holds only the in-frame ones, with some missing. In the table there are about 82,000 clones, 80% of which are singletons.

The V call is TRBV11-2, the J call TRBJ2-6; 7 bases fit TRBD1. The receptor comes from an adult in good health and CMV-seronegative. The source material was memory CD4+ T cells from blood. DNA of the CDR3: TGTGCCAGCAGCTCCTACAGGGGACCCATGGGTCCTGGGGCCAACGTCCTGACTTTC. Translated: CASSSYRGPMGPGANVLTF.